This T cell receptor (beta chain) was captured by sequencing in a study of blood T cell repertoires in COVID-19. Study details: In each case, the material was cDNA or gDNA derived from T cells, B-cell-depleted T cells, or PBMCs.

Assay used: immunoSEQ multiplex PCR; TCRdb lists only in-frame clones, some missing. The table has under 300,000 clones, 80% to 95% seen once; the top ten hold 1.5% to 2%. Per the germline V gene, CDR1 is KGHSH and CDR2 is LQKENI. Trimming removed 1 base from V and 0 bases from J; junction bases left unmatched: 1. The CDR3 is 16 amino acids. The rearrangement links TRBV18 to TRBJ2-2, with TRBD1 matching over 8 bases. Sequencing was done on a sample of PBMCs or T cells enriched from blood (not recorded which). The receptor comes from a woman aged 18-29 years who had recovered from COVID-19. The CDR3 region has the DNA TGTGCCAGCTCACCACAACAGGGGGCGAACACCGGGGAGCTGTTTTTT. This encodes CASSPQQGANTGELFF.